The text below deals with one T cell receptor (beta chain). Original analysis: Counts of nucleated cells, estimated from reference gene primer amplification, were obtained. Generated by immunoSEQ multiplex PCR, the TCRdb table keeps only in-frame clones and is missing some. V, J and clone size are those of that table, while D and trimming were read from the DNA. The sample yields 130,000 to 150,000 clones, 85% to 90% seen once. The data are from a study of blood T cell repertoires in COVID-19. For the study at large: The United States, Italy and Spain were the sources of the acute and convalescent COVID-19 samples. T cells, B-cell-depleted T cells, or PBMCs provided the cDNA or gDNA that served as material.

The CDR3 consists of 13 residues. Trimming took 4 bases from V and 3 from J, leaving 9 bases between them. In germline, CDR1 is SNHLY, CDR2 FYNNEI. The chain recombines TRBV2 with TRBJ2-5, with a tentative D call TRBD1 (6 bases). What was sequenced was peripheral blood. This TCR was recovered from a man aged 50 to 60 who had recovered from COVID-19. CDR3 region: CASSGDKKETQYF. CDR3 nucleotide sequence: TGTGCCAGCAGTGGGGACAAGAAAGAGACCCAGTACTTC. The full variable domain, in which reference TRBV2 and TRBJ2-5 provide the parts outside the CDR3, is EPEVTQTPSHQVTQMGQEVILRCVPISNHLYFYWYRQILGQKVEFLVSFYNNEISEKSEIFDDQFSVERPDGSNFTLKIRSTKLEDSAMYFCASSGDKKETQYFGPGTRLLVL.